This TCR beta chain emerged from a study of regulatory T cells in long-lasting Graves disease. Study-level points and caveats: Comparison showed that persistent patients shared more public clonotypes (about 3,000) than new patients (roughly 970).

CDR3-region Arm-PCR and iRepertoire HTBI primers produced the TCR beta libraries. TCRdb itself ran the multiplex PCR reads through MiXCR, one entry per CDR3 protein. This repertoire shows some 600,000 distinct CDR3 sequences, approximately 16% found once; its top ten account for around 11%. Documented time point: newly diagnosed GD, antithyroid drugs for less than 3 months. From RNA extracted from PBMCs, the TCR library was made. There are 14 residues in the CDR3. The trim removed 6 bases at V and 2 bases at J, leaving 4 bases unmatched. Per germline, CDR1 MNHNS and CDR2 SASEGT. This clonotype showed up many times. Its specificity is not known. These data were also filed under a second study, of T cells in Graves' hyperthyroidism and ophthalmopathy.

This chain joins TRBV6-1 and TRBJ2-3; 8 nucleotides align to TRBD2. The receptor was derived from a man between 18 and 35 years old with Graves disease. Here the sequenced sample was peripheral blood mononuclear cells (PBMCs), taken at new diagnosis, from a patient treated with antithyroid drugs. CDR3 nucleotides: TGTGCCAGCAGACTAGCGGAAAACACAGATACGCAGTATTTT. It specifies CASRLAENTDTQYF.